The sequence of this TCR beta chain was determined in a study of T cell changes during pregnancy in multiple sclerosis. Using immunoSEQ multiplex PCR, the repertoire was profiled, and TCRdb retains in-frame clones only, with some absent. The table records about 59,000 clones, 93% of them present only once. CDR1 SEHNR and CDR2 FQNEAQ come from the germline V gene (reference sequence). V shed 4 bases and J 2 bases; nucleotides not matched to a gene: 18. The CDR3 totals 19 residues. This rearrangement joins TRBV7-9 to TRBJ1-1; 8 bases are a match to TRBD1. Source: CD8+ T cells from peripheral blood mononuclear cells, taken in the third trimester of pregnancy. The clonotype originates from a female donor with multiple sclerosis, enrolled in a pregnancy study. The CDR3 DNA reads as TGTGCCAGCAGCTGGACGGACCAGGAGCGAGACAGGGGCAACACTGAAGCTTTCTTT. Translated: CASSWTDQERDRGNTEAFF.